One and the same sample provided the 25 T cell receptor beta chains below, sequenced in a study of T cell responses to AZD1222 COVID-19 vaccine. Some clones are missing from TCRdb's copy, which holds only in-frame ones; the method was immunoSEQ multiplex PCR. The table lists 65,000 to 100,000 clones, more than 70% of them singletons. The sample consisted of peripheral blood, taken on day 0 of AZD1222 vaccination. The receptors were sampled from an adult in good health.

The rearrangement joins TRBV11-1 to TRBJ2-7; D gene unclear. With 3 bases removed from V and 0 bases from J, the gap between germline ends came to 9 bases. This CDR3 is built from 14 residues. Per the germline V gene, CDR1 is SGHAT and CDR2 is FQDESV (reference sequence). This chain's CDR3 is CASSLGGFSYEQYF. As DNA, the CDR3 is TGTGCCAGCAGCTTGGGTGGATTCTCCTACGAGCAGTACTTC.

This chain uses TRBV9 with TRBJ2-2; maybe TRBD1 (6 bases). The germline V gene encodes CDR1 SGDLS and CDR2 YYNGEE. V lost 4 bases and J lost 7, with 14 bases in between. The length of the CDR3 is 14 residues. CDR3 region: CASSSTGSGGELFF. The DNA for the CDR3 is TGTGCCAGCAGCTCAACAGGGTCTGGCGGGGAGCTGTTTTTT.

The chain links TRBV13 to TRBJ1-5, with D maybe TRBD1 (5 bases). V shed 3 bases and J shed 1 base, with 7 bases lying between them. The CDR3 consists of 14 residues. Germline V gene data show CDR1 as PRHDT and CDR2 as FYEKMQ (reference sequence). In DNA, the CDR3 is TGTGCCAGCAGCTTGGGGGGAAGCAATCAGCCCCAGCATTTT. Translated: CASSLGGSNQPQHF.

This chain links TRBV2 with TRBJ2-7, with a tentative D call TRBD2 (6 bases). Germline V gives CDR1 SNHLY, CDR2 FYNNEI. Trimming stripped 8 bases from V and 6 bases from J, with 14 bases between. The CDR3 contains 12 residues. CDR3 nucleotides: TGTGCCAGCGGGGCGGGATTGACCGAGCAGTACTTC. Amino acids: CASGAGLTEQYF.

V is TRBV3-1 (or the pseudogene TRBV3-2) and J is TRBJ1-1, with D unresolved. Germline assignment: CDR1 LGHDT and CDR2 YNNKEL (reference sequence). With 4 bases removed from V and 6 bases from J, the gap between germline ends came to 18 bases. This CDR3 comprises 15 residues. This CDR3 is CASSPSFGGRAEAFF. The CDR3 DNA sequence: TGTGCCAGCAGCCCCTCGTTTGGCGGGCGCGCTGAAGCTTTCTTT.

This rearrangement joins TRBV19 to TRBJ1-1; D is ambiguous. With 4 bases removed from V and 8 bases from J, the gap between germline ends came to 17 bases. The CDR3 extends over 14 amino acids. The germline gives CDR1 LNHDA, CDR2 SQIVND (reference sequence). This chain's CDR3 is CASSTLSTSTEAFF. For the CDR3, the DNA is TGTGCCAGTAGTACTCTCTCGACCTCAACGGAAGCTTTCTTT.

The DNA of the CDR3 is TGTGCCAGCAGCCGGCACAGGGGCGACACTGAAGCTTTCTTT. This sequence encodes CASSRHRGDTEAFF. The V call is TRBV14, the J call TRBJ1-1; TRBD1 matches at 7 bases. CDR1 is SGHDN and CDR2 is FVKESK in the germline V gene. V shed 4 bases and J 3 bases; nucleotides not matched to a gene: 5. The CDR3 length is 14 residues.

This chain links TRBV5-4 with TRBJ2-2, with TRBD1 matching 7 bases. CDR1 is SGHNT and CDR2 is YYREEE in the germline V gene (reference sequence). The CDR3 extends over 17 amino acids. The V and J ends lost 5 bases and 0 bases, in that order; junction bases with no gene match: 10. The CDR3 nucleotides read TGTGCCAGCAGTGGGGGAGTACAGGGGACGAACACCGGGGAGCTGTTTTTT. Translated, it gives CASSGGVQGTNTGELFF.

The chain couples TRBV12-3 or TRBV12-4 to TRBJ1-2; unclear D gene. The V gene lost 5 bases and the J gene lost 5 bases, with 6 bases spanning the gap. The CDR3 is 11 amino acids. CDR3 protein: CASSGEYGYTF. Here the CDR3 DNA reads TGTGCCAGCAGTGGGGAGTATGGCTACACCTTC.

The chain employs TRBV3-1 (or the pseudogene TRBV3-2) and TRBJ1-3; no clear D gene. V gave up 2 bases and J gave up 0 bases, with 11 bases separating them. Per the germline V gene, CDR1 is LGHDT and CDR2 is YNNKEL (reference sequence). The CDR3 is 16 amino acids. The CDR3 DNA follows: TGTGCCAGCAGCCAACCAGTTTCAATCTCTGGAAACACCATATATTTT. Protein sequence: CASSQPVSISGNTIYF.

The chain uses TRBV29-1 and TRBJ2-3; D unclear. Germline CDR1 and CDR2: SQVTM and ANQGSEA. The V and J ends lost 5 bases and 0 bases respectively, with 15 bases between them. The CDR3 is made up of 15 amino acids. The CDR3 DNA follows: TGCAGCGTTTCCCAAAGGGTCAGTAGCACAGATACGCAGTATTTT. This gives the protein CSVSQRVSSTDTQYF.

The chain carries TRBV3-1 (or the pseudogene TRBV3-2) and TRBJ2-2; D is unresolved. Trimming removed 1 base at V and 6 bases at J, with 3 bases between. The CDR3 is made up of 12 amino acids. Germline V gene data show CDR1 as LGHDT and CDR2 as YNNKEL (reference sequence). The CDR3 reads CASSQVAGELFF. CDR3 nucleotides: TGTGCCAGCAGCCAAGTAGCCGGGGAGCTGTTTTTT.

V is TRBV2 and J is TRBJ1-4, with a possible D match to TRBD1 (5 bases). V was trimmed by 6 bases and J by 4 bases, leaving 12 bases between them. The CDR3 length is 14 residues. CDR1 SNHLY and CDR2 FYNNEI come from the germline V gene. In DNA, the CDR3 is TGTGCCAGCAGAGAGACAGTGTTTAATGAAAAACTGTTTTTT. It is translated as CASRETVFNEKLFF.

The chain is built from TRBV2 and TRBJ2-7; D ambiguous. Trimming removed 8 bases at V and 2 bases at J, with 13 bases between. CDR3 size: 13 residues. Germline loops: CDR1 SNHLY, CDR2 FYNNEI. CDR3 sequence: CASYPPGAYEQYF. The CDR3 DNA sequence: TGTGCCAGCTATCCACCCGGAGCCTACGAGCAGTACTTC.

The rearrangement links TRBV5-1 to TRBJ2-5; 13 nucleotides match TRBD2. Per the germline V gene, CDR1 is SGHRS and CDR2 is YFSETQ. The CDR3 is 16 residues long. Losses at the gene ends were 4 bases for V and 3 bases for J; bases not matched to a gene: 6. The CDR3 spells CASSIGGLAGEETQYF. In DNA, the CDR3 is TGCGCCAGCAGCATAGGAGGACTAGCGGGAGAAGAGACCCAGTACTTC.

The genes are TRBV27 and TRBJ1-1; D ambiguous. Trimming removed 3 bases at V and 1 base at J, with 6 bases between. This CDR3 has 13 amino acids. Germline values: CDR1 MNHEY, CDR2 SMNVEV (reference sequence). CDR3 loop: CASSLRQNTEAFF. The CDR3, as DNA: TGTGCCAGCAGTTTGAGACAGAACACTGAAGCTTTCTTT.

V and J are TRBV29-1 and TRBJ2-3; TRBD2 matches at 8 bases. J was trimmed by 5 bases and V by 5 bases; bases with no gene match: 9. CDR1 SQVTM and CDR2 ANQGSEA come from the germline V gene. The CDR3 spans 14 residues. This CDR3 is CSVRRGAVVDTQYF. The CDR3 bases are TGCAGCGTTCGGCGGGGGGCGGTAGTAGATACGCAGTATTTT.

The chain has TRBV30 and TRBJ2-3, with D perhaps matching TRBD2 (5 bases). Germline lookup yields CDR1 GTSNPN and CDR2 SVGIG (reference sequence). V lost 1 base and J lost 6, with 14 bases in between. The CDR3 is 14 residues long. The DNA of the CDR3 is TGTGCCTGGAGTGCGGGGTCAGCCGAGGATACGCAGTATTTT. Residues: CAWSAGSAEDTQYF.

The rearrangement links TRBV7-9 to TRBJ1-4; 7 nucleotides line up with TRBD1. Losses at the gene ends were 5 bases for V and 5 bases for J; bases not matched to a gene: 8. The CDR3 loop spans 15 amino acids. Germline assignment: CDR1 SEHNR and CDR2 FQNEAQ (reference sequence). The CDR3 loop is CASSVETGLNEKLFF. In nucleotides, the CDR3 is TGTGCCAGCAGCGTAGAGACAGGGCTGAATGAAAAACTGTTTTTT.

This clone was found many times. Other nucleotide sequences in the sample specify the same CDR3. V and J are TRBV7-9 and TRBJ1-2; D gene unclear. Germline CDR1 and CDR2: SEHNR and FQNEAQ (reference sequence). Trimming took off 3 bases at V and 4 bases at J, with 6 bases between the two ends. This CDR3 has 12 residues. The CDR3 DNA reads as TGTGCCAGCAGCTTGGAGGGCTATGGCTACACCTTC. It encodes CASSLEGYGYTF.

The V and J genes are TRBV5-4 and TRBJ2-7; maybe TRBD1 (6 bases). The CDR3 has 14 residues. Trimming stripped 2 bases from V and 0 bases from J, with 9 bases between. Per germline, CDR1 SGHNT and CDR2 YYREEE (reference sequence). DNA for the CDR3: TGTGCCAGCAGCTTAGACAGGAGCTCCTACGAGCAGTACTTC. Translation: CASSLDRSSYEQYF.

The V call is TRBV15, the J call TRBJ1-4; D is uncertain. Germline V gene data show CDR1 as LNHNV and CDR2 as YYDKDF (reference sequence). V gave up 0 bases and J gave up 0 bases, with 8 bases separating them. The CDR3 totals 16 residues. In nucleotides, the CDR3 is TGTGCCACCAGCAGAGATCTGATGGCAACTAATGAAAAACTGTTTTTT. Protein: CATSRDLMATNEKLFF.

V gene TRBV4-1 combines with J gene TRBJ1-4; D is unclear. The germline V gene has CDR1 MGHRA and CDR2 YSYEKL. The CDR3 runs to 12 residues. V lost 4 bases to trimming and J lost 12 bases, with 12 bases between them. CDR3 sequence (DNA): TGCGCCAGCAGCCGGAGAAACGGAGAACTGTTTTTT. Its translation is CASSRRNGELFF.

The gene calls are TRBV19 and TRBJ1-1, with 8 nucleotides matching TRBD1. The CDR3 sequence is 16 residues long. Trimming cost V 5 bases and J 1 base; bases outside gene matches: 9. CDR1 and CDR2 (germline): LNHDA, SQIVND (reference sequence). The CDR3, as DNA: TGTGCCAGTAGTGTACTTCATGGACAGGGGAACACTGAAGCTTTCTTT. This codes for CASSVLHGQGNTEAFF.

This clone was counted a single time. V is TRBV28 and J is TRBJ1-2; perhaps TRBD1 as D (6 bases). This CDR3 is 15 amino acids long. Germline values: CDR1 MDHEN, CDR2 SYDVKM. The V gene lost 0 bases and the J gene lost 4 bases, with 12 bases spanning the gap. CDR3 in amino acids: CASSLWRRGGYGYTF. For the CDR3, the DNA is TGTGCCAGCAGTTTATGGCGCAGGGGTGGCTATGGCTACACCTTC.